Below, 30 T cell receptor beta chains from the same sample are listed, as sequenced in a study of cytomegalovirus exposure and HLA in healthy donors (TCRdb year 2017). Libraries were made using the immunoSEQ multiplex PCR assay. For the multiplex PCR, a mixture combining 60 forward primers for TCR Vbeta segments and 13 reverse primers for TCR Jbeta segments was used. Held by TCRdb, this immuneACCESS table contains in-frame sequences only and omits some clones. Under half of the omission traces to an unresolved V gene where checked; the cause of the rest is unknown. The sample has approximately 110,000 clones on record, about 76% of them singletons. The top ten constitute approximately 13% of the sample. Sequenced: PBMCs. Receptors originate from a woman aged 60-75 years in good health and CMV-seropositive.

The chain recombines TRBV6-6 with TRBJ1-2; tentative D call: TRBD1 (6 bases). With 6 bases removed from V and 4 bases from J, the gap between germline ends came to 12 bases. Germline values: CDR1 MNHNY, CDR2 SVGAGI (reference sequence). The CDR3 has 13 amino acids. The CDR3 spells CASRPTGSYGYTF. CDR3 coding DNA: TGTGCCAGCAGGCCGACAGGATCCTATGGCTACACCTTC.

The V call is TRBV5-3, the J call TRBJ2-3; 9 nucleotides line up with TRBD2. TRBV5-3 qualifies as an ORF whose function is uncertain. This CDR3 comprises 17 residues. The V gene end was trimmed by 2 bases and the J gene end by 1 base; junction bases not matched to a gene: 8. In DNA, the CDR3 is TGTGCCAGAAGCTTACTATCGACTAGCGGATGCACAGATACGCAGTATTTT. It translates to CARSLLSTSGCTDTQYF.

CDR3 nucleotides: TGTGCCAGCAGTGGTCCCCAGGGGGCTTCGAGACATGGCTACACCTTC. Translated, it gives CASSGPQGASRHGYTF. J is TRBJ1-2 and V is TRBV2; 8 bases align to TRBD1. The ends lost 4 bases at V and 6 bases at J; junction bases unmatched: 13. CDR1 is SNHLY, CDR2 FYNNEI, per germline. This CDR3 contains 16 residues.

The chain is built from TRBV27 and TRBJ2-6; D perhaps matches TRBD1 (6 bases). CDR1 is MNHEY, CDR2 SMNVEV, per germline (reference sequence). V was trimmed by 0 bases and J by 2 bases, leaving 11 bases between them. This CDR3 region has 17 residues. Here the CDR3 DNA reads TGTGCCAGCAGTTTATCGTCCCGACAGGCTGGGGCCAACGTCCTGACTTTC. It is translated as CASSLSSRQAGANVLTF.

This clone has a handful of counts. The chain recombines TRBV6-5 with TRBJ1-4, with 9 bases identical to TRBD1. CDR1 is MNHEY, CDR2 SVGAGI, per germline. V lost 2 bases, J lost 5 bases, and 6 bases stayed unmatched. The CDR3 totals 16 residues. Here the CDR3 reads CASSYTPGQGNEKLFF. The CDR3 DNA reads TGTGCCAGCAGTTACACCCCGGGACAGGGAAATGAAAAACTGTTTTTT.

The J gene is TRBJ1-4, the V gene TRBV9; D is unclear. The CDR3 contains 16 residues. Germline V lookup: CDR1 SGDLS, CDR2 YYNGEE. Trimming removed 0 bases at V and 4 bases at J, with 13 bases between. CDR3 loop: CASSVGMGEGNEKLFF. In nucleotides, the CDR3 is TGTGCCAGCAGCGTAGGGATGGGAGAGGGTAATGAAAAACTGTTTTTT.

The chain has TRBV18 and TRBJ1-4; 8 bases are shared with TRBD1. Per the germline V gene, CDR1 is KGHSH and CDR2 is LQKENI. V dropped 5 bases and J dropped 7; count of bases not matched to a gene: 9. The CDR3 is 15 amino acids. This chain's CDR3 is CASSSGQGNGEKLFF. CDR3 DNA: TGTGCCAGCTCATCTGGACAGGGAAATGGTGAAAAACTGTTTTTT. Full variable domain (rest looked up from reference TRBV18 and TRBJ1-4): NAGVMQNPRHLVRRRGQEARLRCSPMKGHSHVYWYRQLPEEGLKFMVYLQKENIIDESGMPKERFSAEFPKEGPSILRIQQVVRGDSAAYFCASSSGQGNGEKLFFGSGTQLSVL.

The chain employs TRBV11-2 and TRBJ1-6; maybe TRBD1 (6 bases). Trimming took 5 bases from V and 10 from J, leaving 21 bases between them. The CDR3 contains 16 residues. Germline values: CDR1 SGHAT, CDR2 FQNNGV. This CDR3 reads CASSPQGTSVGSPLHF. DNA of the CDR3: TGTGCCAGCAGCCCTCAAGGGACATCCGTCGGCTCACCCCTCCACTTT.

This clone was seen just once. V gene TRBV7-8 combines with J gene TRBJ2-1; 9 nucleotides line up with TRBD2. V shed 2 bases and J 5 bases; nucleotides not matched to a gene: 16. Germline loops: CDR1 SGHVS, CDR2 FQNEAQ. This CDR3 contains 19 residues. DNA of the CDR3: TGTGCCAGCAGCTTACGAGTGGGTCATAGCGGGGGCCGAAACAATGAGCAGTTCTTC. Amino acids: CASSLRVGHSGGRNNEQFF.

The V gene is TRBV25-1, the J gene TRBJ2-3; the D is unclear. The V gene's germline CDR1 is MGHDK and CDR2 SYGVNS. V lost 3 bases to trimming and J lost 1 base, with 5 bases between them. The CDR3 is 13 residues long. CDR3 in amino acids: CASSDRGTDTQYF. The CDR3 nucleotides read TGTGCCAGCAGTGATAGAGGCACAGATACGCAGTATTTT.

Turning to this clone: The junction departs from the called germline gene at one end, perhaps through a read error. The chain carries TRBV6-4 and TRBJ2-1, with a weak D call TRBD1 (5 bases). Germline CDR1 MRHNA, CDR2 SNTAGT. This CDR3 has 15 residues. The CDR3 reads CAGSDSAGWYNEQFF. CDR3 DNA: TGTGCCGGCAGTGACTCGGCAGGGTGGTACAATGAGCAGTTCTTC.

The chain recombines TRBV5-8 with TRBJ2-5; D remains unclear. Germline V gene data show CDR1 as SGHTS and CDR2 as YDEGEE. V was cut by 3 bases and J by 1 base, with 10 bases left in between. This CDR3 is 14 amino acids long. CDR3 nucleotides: TGTGCCAGCAGCTCCCGGGTTGTCCAAGAGACCCAGTACTTC. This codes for CASSSRVVQETQYF.

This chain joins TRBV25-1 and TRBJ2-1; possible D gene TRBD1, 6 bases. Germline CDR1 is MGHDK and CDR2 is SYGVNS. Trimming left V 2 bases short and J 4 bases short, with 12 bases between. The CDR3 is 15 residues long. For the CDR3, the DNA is TGTGCCAGCAGTGAAGCGGTGGGGGCGTACAATGAGCAGTTCTTC. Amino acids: CASSEAVGAYNEQFF.

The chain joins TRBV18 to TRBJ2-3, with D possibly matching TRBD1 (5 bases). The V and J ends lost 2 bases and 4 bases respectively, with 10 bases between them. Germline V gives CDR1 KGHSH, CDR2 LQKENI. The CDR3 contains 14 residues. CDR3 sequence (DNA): TGTGCCAGCTCACCAGGGGTGGGGCCAGATACGCAGTATTTT. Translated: CASSPGVGPDTQYF. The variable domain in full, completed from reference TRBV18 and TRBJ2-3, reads NAGVMQNPRHLVRRRGQEARLRCSPMKGHSHVYWYRQLPEEGLKFMVYLQKENIIDESGMPKERFSAEFPKEGPSILRIQQVVRGDSAAYFCASSPGVGPDTQYFGPGTRLTVL.

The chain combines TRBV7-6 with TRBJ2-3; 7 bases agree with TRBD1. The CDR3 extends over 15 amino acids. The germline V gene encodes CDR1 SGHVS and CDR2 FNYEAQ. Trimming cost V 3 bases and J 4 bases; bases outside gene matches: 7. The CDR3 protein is CASSLLGGAADTQYF. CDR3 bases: TGTGCCAGCAGCTTGCTAGGGGGCGCCGCAGATACGCAGTATTTT.

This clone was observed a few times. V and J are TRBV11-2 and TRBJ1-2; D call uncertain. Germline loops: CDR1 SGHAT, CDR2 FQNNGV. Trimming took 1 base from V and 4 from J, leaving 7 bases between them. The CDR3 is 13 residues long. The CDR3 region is CASSLGASYGYTF. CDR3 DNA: TGTGCCAGCAGCTTAGGAGCCTCCTATGGCTACACCTTC.

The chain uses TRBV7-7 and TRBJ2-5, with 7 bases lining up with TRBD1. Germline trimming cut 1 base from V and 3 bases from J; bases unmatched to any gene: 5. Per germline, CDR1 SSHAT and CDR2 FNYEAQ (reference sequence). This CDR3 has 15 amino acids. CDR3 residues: CASSLGTGSKETQYF. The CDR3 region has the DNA TGTGCCAGCAGCTTAGGGACAGGATCCAAAGAGACCCAGTACTTC.

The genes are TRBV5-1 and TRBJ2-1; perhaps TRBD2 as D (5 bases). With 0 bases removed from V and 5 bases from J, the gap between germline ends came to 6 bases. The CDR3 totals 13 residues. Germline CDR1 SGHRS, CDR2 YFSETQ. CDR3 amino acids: CASSLAGDNEQFF. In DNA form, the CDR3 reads TGCGCCAGCAGCTTGGCCGGGGACAATGAGCAGTTCTTC.

This CDR3 reads CASSFQAGGPYEQYF. The CDR3 bases are TGCGCCAGCAGCTTTCAGGCGGGGGGCCCCTACGAGCAGTACTTC. The rearrangement uses TRBV5-1 and TRBJ2-7; 8 bases are shared with TRBD2. V lost 2 bases to trimming and J lost 2 bases; unmatched junction nucleotides: 6. There are 15 residues in the CDR3. CDR1 and CDR2 from the germline V gene are SGHRS and YFSETQ.

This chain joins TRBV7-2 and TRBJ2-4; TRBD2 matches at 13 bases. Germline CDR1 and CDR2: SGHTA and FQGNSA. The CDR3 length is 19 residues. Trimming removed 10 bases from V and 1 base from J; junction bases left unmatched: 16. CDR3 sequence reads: CAIVWETSGRARAKNIQYF. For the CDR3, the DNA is TGTGCCATCGTTTGGGAAACTAGCGGGAGGGCTCGGGCCAAAAACATTCAGTACTTC. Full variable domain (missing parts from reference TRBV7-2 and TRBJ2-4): GAGVSQSPSNKVTEKGKDVELRCDPISGHTALYWYRQSLGQGLEFLIYFQGNSAPDKSGLPSDRFSAERTGGSVSTLTIQRTQQEDSAVYLCAIVWETSGRARAKNIQYFGAGTRLSVL.

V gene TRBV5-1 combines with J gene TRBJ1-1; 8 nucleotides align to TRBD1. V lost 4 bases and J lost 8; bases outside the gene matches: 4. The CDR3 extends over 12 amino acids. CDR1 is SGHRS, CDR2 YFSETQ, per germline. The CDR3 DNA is TGCGCCAGCAGCCCGACAGGGGTCGAAGCTTTCTTT. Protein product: CASSPTGVEAFF.

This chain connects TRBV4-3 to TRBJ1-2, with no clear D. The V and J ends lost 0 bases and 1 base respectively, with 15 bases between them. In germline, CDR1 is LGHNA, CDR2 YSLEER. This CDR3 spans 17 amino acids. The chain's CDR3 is CASSQDDITAFNYGYTF. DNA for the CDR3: TGCGCCAGCAGCCAAGACGACATAACTGCGTTTAACTATGGCTACACCTTC.

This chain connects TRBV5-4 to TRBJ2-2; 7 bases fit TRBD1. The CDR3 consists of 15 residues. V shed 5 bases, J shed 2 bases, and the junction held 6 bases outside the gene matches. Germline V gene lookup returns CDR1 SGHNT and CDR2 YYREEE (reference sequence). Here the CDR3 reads CASSSGGRNTGELFF. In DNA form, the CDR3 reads TGTGCCAGCAGTTCAGGGGGAAGAAACACCGGGGAGCTGTTTTTT.

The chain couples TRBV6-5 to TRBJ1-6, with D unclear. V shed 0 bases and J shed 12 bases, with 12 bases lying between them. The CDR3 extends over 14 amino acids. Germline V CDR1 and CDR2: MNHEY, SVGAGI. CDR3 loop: CASSYSRPREPLHF. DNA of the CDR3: TGTGCCAGCAGTTACTCGAGGCCCCGGGAACCCCTCCACTTT.

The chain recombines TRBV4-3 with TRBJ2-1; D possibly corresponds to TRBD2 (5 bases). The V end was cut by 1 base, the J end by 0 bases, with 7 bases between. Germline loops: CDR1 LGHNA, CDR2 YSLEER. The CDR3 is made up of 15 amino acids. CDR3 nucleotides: TGCGCCAGCAGCCAAGGACTAAACTCCTACAATGAGCAGTTCTTC. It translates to CASSQGLNSYNEQFF.

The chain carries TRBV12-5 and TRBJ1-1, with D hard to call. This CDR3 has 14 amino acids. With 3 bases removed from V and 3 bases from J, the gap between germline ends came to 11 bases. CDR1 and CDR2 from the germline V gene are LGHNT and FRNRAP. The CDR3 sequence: CASGLFPSDTEAFF. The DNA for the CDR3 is TGTGCTAGTGGTTTATTCCCATCGGACACTGAAGCTTTCTTT.

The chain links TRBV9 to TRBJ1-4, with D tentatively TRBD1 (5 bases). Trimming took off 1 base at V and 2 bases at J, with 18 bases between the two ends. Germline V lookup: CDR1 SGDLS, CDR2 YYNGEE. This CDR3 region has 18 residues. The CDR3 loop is CASSVQGGRVGTNEKLFF. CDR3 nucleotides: TGTGCCAGCAGCGTACAGGGAGGTAGGGTCGGGACTAATGAAAAACTGTTTTTT.

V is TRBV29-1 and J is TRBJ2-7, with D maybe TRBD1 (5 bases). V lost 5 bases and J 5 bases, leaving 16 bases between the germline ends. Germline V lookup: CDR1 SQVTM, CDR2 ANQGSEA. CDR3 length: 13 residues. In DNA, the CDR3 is TGCAGCGTTCCCAGGGTAGGGTCCAACGAGCAGTACTTC. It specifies CSVPRVGSNEQYF.

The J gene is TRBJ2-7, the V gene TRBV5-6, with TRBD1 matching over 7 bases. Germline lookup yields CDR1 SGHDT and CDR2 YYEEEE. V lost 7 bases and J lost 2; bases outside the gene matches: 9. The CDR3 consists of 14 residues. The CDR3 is CASGIGTAAYEQYF. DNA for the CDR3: TGTGCCAGCGGGATTGGGACAGCCGCCTACGAGCAGTACTTC. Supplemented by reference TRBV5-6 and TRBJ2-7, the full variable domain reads DAGVTQSPTHLIKTRGQQVTLRCSPKSGHDTVSWYQQALGQGPQFIFQYYEEEERQRGNFPDRFSGHQFPNYSSELNVNALLLGDSALYLCASGIGTAAYEQYFGPGTRLTVT.

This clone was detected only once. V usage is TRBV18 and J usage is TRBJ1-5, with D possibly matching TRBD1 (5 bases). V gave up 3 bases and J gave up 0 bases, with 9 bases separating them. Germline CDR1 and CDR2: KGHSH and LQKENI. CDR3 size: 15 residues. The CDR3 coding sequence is TGTGCCAGCTCACCTGTACAGGCTAGCAATCAGCCCCAGCATTTT. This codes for CASSPVQASNQPQHF.